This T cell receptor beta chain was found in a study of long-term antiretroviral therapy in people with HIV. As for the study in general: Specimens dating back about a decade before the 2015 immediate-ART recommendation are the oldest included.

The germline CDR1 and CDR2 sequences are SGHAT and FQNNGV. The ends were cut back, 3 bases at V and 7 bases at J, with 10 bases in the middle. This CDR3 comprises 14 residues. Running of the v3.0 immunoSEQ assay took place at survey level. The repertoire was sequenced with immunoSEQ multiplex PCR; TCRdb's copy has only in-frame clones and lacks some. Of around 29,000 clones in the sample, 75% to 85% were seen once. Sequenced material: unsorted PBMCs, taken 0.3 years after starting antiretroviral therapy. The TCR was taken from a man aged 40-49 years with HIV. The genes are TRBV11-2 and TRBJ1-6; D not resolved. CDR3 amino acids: CASSFSTGNSPLHF. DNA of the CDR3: TGTGCCAGCAGCTTTTCGACGGGAAATTCACCCCTCCACTTT.